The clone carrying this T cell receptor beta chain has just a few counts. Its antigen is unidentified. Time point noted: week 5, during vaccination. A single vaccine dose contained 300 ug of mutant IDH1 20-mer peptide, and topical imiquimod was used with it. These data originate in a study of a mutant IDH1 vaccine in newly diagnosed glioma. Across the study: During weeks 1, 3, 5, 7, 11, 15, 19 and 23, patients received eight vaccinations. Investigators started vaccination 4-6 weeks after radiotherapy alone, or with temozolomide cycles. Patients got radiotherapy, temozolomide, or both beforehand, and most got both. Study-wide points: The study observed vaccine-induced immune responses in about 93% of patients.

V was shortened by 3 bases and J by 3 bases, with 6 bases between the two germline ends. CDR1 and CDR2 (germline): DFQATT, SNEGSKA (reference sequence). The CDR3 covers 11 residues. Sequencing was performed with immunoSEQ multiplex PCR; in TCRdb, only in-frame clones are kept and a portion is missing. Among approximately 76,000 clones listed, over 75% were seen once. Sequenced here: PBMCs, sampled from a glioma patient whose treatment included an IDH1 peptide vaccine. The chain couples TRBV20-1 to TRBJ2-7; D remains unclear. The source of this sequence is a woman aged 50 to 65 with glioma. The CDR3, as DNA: TGCAGTGCTAGCCCCATCTACGAGCAGTACTTC. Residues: CSASPIYEQYF.